What follows are 22 T cell receptor beta chains derived from one specimen sequenced in a study of T cells in Graves' hyperthyroidism and ophthalmopathy. The investigators amplified TCR beta CDR3 regions from RNA transcripts. The primer set for the first-round RT-PCR of the TCR CDR3 was HTBI. TCRdb called the multiplex PCR reads again in MiXCR, with one record for every CDR3 protein. The sample carries 350,000 to 400,000 distinct CDR3 sequences, approximately 20% recorded once. Input material: blood. The source is a woman between 18 and 29 years old with Graves' hyperthyroidism.

This clonotype was seen repeatedly, ten times or more. V usage is TRBV7-2 and J usage is TRBJ1-5; D remains unclear. The germline gives CDR1 SGHTA, CDR2 FQGNSA. The V end was cut by 1 base, the J end by 0 bases, with 7 bases between. This CDR3 has 15 amino acids. The CDR3 protein is CASSLVGSSNQPQHF. In DNA, the CDR3 is TGTGCCAGCAGCTTAGTGGGGAGTAGCAATCAGCCCCAGCATTTT.

This clonotype was recorded many times. The V gene is TRBV6-5, the J gene TRBJ2-4; 7 nucleotides match TRBD1. The germline gives CDR1 MNHEY, CDR2 SVGAGI. The CDR3 contains 16 residues. After removal of 3 bases from V and 2 bases from J, the junction contained 7 bases not matched to a gene. This CDR3 reads CASSYSRQGSKNIQYF. As DNA, the CDR3 is TGTGCCAGCAGTTATTCAAGACAGGGCTCCAAAAACATTCAGTACTTC.

Of note for this clonotype: A read error may explain this, as a much larger clone is one base away. The rearrangement links TRBV20-1 to TRBJ2-2; weak D call: TRBD2 (6 bases). There are 14 residues in the CDR3. Germline assignment: CDR1 DFQATT and CDR2 SNEGSKA (reference sequence). The CDR3 region is CSARWRGGTGELCF. The CDR3 DNA reads TGCAGTGCTAGGTGGCGGGGTGGCACCGGGGAGCTGTGTTTT.

This clonotype was picked up many times. V and J are TRBV5-1 and TRBJ2-7; D gene uncertain. The germline V gene encodes CDR1 SGHRS and CDR2 YFSETQ. Trimming removed 3 bases from V and 0 bases from J, with 10 bases in between. The CDR3 length is 14 residues. CDR3 sequence: CASSSGVSSYEQYF. The CDR3 nucleotides read TGCGCCAGCAGCTCAGGCGTCAGCTCCTACGAGCAGTACTTC.

There are many counts of this clonotype. This chain connects TRBV10-3 to TRBJ2-7, with 7 positions matching TRBD1. The CDR3 has 13 amino acids. After removal of 5 bases from V and 3 bases from J, the junction contained 4 bases not matched to a gene. Germline V gives CDR1 ENHRY, CDR2 SYGVKD. The CDR3: CAISRDSGYEQYF. The DNA for the CDR3 is TGTGCCATCAGTCGGGACAGTGGCTACGAGCAGTACTTC.

This clonotype turned up a few times. This rearrangement joins TRBV29-1 to TRBJ2-7; 8 nucleotides agree with TRBD1. The CDR3 is 14 residues long. Germline CDR1 is SQVTM and CDR2 is ANQGSEA. Trimming took 7 bases from V and 0 from J; bases not matched to a gene: 8. CDR3: CSAFDRGGSYEQYF. In DNA, the CDR3 is TGCAGCGCCTTTGACAGGGGAGGCTCCTACGAGCAGTACTTC.

In this sample, this clonotype turned up many times. The chain carries TRBV7-9 and TRBJ2-5, with D tentatively TRBD1 or TRBD2 (5 bases each). This CDR3 has 15 amino acids. V was shortened by 4 bases and J by 2 bases, with 14 bases between the two germline ends. Germline V gene sequence: CDR1 SEHNR, CDR2 FQNEAQ (reference sequence). DNA for the CDR3: TGTGCCAGCAGCTATGGTATGGGGGTACAAGAGACCCAGTACTTC. It codes for CASSYGMGVQETQYF.

The rearrangement joins TRBV18 to TRBJ2-7, with D possibly being TRBD1 (5 bases). Trimming removed 0 bases from V and 2 bases from J, with 5 bases in between. Germline CDR1 KGHSH, CDR2 LQKENI. The CDR3 totals 13 residues. The CDR3 sequence is CASSPPTAYEQYF. CDR3 nucleotide sequence: TGTGCCAGCTCACCACCGACAGCCTACGAGCAGTACTTC.

The rearrangement joins TRBV6-5 to TRBJ2-7; D is possibly TRBD2 (6 bases). The CDR3 is 15 amino acids. The V end was cut by 2 bases, the J end by 4 bases, with 15 bases between. Germline-derived CDR1 and CDR2 are MNHEY and SVGAGI. The CDR3 DNA sequence: TGTGCCAGCAGTTACGGAGGAGGGGATCATTACGAGCAGTACTTC. It yields the protein CASSYGGGDHYEQYF.

This clonotype was seen ten or more times. The chain's CDR3 is CASSESPHAFF. For the CDR3, the DNA is TGTGCCAGCAGTGAATCGCCCCACGCTTTCTTT. The chain is built from TRBV6-1 and TRBJ1-1, with unresolved D. The V end was cut by 2 bases, the J end by 11 bases, with 9 bases between. CDR3 size: 11 residues. Looked up from germline, CDR1 is MNHNS and CDR2 is SASEGT.

This clonotype came up a few times. This chain links TRBV30 with TRBJ2-7; possibly TRBD2 for D (5 bases). CDR3 length: 13 amino acids. Deletions cut 2 bases from V and 4 bases from J, with 12 bases between. Germline-derived CDR1 and CDR2 are GTSNPN and SVGIG (reference sequence). The CDR3 DNA reads as TGTGCCTGGAGTAGAGGGCCGGTGTACGAGCAGTACTTC. Translating gives CAWSRGPVYEQYF.

This chain links TRBV7-8 with TRBJ2-7, with 8 bases that match TRBD1. Per the germline V gene, CDR1 is SGHVS and CDR2 is FQNEAQ. V lost 5 bases to trimming and J lost 5 bases; unmatched junction nucleotides: 8. The CDR3 contains 14 residues. For the CDR3, the DNA is TGTGCCAGCAGCCCGAGGACAGGGACCGACGAGCAGTACTTC. Amino acid sequence: CASSPRTGTDEQYF.

In regard to this clonotype: The CDR3 ends on some other residue instead of the conserved phenylalanine or tryptophan, so this is likely a read error. No DNA is shown, since the ends of the CDR3 on it are uncertain; the CDR3 is the one TCRdb lists. The chain has TRBV28 and TRBJ1-5; the DNA was not used to check the table's D call, TRBD1. The CDR3 comprises 14 residues, both ends counted. Germline V lookup: CDR1 MDHEN, CDR2 SYDVKM. CDR3 amino acids: CASSPGTGFKPQQL.

This clonotype was seen repeatedly, ten times or more. The chain joins TRBV19 to TRBJ1-5; D not resolved. The CDR3 loop spans 13 amino acids. Deletions cut 7 bases from V and 3 bases from J, with 10 bases between. Germline V lookup: CDR1 LNHDA, CDR2 SQIVND (reference sequence). The CDR3 sequence is CASKGIINQPQHF. In nucleotides, the CDR3 is TGTGCCAGTAAGGGAATAATCAATCAGCCCCAGCATTTT.

This clonotype was seen ten or more times. The rearrangement joins TRBV12-3 or TRBV12-4 to TRBJ2-3, with a tentative D call TRBD2 (5 bases). The CDR3 extends over 13 amino acids. The V gene lost 5 bases and the J gene lost 4 bases, with 10 bases spanning the gap. The CDR3, as DNA: TGTGCCAGCAGTGCCGGGATGGCAGATACGCAGTATTTT. This sequence encodes CASSAGMADTQYF.

This clonotype has a count of ten or more. V and J are TRBV5-1 and TRBJ1-1, with D perhaps TRBD1 (6 bases). The V gene's germline CDR1 is SGHRS and CDR2 YFSETQ. The germline V and J ends were trimmed by 4 bases and 0 bases, with 10 bases remaining between them. The CDR3 loop spans 14 amino acids. CDR3 coding DNA: TGCGCCAGCAGCCAGGGACACCTGAACACTGAAGCTTTCTTT. Its protein is CASSQGHLNTEAFF.

The chain couples TRBV4-1 to TRBJ1-1; D possibly corresponds to TRBD1 (6 bases). CDR3 length equals 16 residues. Trimming stripped 4 bases from V and 4 bases from J, with 19 bases between. Germline CDR1 and CDR2: MGHRA and YSYEKL. The CDR3: CASSPHAGASGTEAFF. CDR3 nucleotides: TGCGCCAGCAGCCCCCACGCGGGGGCTTCTGGCACTGAAGCTTTCTTT.

This clonotype occurred many times. The genes are TRBV5-1 and TRBJ1-2; no firm D call. The CDR3 consists of 12 residues. The V end was cut by 4 bases, the J end by 4 bases, with 8 bases between. Germline V gene data show CDR1 as SGHRS and CDR2 as YFSETQ. CDR3 amino acids: CASSGEGYGYTF. DNA of the CDR3: TGCGCCAGCAGCGGCGAGGGCTATGGCTACACCTTC.

This clonotype was detected ten times or more. The gene calls are TRBV19 and TRBJ1-1, with D possibly being TRBD1 (5 bases). In germline, CDR1 is LNHDA, CDR2 SQIVND (reference sequence). The CDR3 runs to 15 residues. V was clipped by 2 bases and J by 2 bases, with 12 bases between them. The DNA for the CDR3 is TGTGCCAGTAGTATAAATCGGGGGAGAAACACTGAAGCTTTCTTT. It is translated as CASSINRGRNTEAFF.

There are many counts of this clonotype. The chain uses TRBV3-1 and TRBJ1-2; D remains ambiguous. With 1 base removed from V and 4 bases from J, the gap between germline ends came to 13 bases. CDR1 LGHDT and CDR2 YNNKEL come from the germline V gene (reference sequence). The CDR3 sequence is 15 residues long. For the CDR3, the DNA is TGTGCCAGCAGCCAAGCGTATGGGTCGACCTATGGCTACACCTTC. It yields the protein CASSQAYGSTYGYTF.

This clonotype was picked up many times. The chain links TRBV28 to TRBJ1-1, with TRBD1 matching over 7 bases. The CDR3 has 14 residues. J lost 1 base, V lost 6 bases, and 5 bases had no gene match. Looked up from germline, CDR1 is MDHEN and CDR2 is SYDVKM. DNA of the CDR3: TGTGCCAGCAGACCAAGACAGGGGAACACTGAAGCTTTCTTT. Translating gives CASRPRQGNTEAFF.

This clonotype has ten or more counts. V and J are TRBV7-8 and TRBJ1-2, with D possibly TRBD1 on 6 matching bases. The CDR3 has 15 residues. Germline lookup yields CDR1 SGHVS and CDR2 FQNEAQ. V lost 1 base and J lost 7, with 16 bases in between. The CDR3 DNA reads as TGTGCCAGCAGCTTAGATGACAGGAGAAATTCTGGCTACACCTTC. This translates into CASSLDDRRNSGYTF.